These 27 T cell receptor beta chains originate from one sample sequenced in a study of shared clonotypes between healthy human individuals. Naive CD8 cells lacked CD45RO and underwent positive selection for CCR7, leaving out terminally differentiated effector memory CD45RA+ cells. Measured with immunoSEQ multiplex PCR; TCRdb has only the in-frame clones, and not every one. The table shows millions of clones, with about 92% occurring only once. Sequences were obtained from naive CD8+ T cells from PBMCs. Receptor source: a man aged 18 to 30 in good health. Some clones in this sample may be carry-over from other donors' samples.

The CDR3: CASSLVRRKQETQYF. In DNA form, the CDR3 reads TGTGCCAGCAGCTTAGTTCGGCGCAAGCAAGAGACCCAGTACTTC. The genes are TRBV7-8 and TRBJ2-5; the D is unclear. CDR1 is SGHVS and CDR2 is FQNEAQ in the germline V gene. Between the trimmed V and J ends, which lost 1 base and 2 bases, there was a span of 11 bases. The CDR3 spans 15 residues.

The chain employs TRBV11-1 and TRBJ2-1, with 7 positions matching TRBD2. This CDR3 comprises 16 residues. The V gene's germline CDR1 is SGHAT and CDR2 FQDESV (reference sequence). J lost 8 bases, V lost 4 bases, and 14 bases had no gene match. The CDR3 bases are TGTGCCAGCAGCTCGGGCGGCGGCGGGAGAGGCGATGAGCAGTTCTTC. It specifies CASSSGGGGRGDEQFF. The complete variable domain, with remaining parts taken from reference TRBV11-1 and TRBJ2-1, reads EAEVAQSPRYKITEKSQAVAFWCDPISGHATLYWYRQILGQGPELLVQFQDESVVDDSQLPKDRFSAERLKGVDSTLKIQPAELGDSAMYLCASSSGGGGRGDEQFFGPGTRLTVL.

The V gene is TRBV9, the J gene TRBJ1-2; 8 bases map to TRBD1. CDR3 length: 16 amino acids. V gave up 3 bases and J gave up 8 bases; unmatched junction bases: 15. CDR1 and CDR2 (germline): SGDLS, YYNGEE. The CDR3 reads CASSEGGSGGSKGYTF. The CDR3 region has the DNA TGTGCCAGCAGCGAAGGTGGGTCAGGGGGCTCAAAGGGCTACACCTTC. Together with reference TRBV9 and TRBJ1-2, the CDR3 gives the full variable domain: DSGVTQTPKHLITATGQRVTLRCSPRSGDLSVYWYQQSLDQGLQFLIQYYNGEERAKGNILERFSAQQFPDLHSELNLSSLELGDSALYFCASSEGGSGGSKGYTFGSGTRLTVV.

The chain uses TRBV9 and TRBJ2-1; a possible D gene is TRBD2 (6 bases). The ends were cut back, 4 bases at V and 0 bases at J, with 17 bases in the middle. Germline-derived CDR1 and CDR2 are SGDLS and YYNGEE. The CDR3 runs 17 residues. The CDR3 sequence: CASSISLTGDSYNEQFF. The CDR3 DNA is TGTGCCAGCAGCATTTCATTGACGGGAGACTCCTACAATGAGCAGTTCTTC.

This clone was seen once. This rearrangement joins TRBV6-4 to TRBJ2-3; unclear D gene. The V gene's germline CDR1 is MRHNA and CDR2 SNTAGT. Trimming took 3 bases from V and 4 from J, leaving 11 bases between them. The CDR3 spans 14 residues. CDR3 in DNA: TGTGCCAGCAGTGAAGGCCTCCGGGCAGATACGCAGTATTTT. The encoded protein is CASSEGLRADTQYF.

CDR3 sequence: CASSFKVDRLNTEAFF. The CDR3 coding sequence is TGTGCCAGCAGCTTCAAAGTTGACAGATTGAACACTGAAGCTTTCTTT. This chain uses TRBV5-6 with TRBJ1-1; possible D gene TRBD1, 5 bases. Germline CDR1 is SGHDT and CDR2 is YYEEEE. The V gene lost 2 bases and the J gene lost 0 bases, with 14 bases spanning the gap. This CDR3 spans 16 amino acids.

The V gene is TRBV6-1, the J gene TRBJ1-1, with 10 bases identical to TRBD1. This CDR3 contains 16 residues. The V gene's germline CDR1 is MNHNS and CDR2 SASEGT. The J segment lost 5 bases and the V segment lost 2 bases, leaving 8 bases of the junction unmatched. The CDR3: CASSELPGQGFTEAFF. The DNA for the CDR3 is TGTGCCAGCAGTGAATTGCCGGGACAGGGGTTTACTGAAGCTTTCTTT.

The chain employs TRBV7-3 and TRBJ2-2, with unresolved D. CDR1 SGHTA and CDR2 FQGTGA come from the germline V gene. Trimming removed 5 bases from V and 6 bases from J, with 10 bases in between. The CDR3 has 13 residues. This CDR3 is CASSHDHPGELFF. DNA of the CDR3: TGTGCCAGCAGCCATGATCACCCCGGGGAGCTGTTTTTT.

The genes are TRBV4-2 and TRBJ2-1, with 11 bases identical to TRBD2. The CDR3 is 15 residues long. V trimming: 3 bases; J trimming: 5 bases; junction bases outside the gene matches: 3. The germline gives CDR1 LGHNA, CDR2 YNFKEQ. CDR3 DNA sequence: TGTGCCAGCAGCCAGGGGACTAGCGGAGACAATGAGCAGTTCTTC. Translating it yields CASSQGTSGDNEQFF.

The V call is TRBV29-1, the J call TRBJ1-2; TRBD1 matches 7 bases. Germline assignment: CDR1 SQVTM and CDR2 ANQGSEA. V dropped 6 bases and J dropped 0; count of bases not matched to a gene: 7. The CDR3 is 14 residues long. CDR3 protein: CSVTGTAPNYGYTF. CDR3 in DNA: TGCAGCGTGACGGGGACAGCCCCTAACTATGGCTACACCTTC.

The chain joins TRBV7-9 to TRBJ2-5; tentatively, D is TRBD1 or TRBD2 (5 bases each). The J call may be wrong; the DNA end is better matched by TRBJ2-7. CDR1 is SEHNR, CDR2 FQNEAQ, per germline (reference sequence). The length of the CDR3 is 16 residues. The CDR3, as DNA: TGTGCCAGCAGCGCCACCCGGGACCAAAAAAACTACGAGCAGTACTTC. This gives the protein CASSATRDQKNYEQYF.

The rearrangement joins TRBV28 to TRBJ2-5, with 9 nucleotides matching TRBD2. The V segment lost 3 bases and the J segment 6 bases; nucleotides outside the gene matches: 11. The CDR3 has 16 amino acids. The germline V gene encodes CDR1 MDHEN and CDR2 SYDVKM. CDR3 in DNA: TGTGCCAGCAGTTTGGCCGCAATAGCGGGAGTAAAGACCCAGTACTTC. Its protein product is CASSLAAIAGVKTQYF.

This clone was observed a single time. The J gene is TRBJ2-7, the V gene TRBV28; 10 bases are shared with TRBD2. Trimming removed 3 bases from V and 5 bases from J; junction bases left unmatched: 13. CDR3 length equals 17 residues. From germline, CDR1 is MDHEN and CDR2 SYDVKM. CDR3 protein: CASSLSRASGSSDEQYF. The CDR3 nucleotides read TGTGCCAGCAGTTTGTCTCGAGCTAGCGGGAGTTCAGACGAGCAGTACTTC.

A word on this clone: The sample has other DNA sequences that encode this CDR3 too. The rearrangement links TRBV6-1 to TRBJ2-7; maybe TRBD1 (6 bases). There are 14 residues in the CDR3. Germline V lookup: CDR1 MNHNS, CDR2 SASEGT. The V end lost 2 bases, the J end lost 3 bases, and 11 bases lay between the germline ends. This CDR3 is CASSEYGGGYEQYF. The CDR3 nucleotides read TGTGCCAGCAGTGAATATGGGGGCGGCTACGAGCAGTACTTC.

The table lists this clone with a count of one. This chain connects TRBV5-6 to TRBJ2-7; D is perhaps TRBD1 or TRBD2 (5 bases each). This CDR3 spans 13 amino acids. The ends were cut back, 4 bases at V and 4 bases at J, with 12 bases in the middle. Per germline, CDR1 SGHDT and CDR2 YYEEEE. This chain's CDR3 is CASSTGPLYEQYF. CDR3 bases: TGTGCCAGCAGCACGGGACCATTATACGAGCAGTACTTC.

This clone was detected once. In DNA, the CDR3 is TGTGCCAGCGCACCTACAGGGGGTCACACTGAAGCTTTCTTT. This gives the protein CASAPTGGHTEAFF. The chain combines TRBV10-3 with TRBJ1-1, with 8 bases matching TRBD1. The CDR3 has 14 residues. Germline CDR1 ENHRY, CDR2 SYGVKD. Trimming cost V 10 bases and J 3 bases; bases outside gene matches: 10.

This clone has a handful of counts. This CDR3 is CASSVGGDPREKLFF. The CDR3, as DNA: TGTGCCAGCAGCGTAGGTGGGGACCCTCGGGAAAAACTGTTTTTT. V usage is TRBV9 and J usage is TRBJ1-4; maybe TRBD1 (5 bases). The CDR3 has 15 amino acids. Germline values: CDR1 SGDLS, CDR2 YYNGEE. V was cut by 0 bases and J by 8 bases, with 14 bases left in between.

DNA for the CDR3: TGTGCCAGCAGCCCCGGGACTATAAGCACAGATACGCAGTATTTT. Translating it yields CASSPGTISTDTQYF. The chain combines TRBV9 with TRBJ2-3; TRBD2 matches 7 bases. In germline, CDR1 is SGDLS, CDR2 YYNGEE. V lost 4 bases and J lost 0; bases outside the gene matches: 5. The CDR3 is 15 amino acids. Variable domain in full (rest from reference TRBV9 and TRBJ2-3): DSGVTQTPKHLITATGQRVTLRCSPRSGDLSVYWYQQSLDQGLQFLIQYYNGEERAKGNILERFSAQQFPDLHSELNLSSLELGDSALYFCASSPGTISTDTQYFGPGTRLTVL.

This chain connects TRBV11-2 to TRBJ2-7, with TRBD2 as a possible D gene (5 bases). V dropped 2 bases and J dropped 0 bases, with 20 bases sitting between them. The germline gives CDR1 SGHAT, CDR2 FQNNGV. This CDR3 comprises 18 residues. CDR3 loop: CASSLPAEVGRSSYEQYF. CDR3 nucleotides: TGTGCCAGCAGCTTACCCGCGGAGGTAGGACGCAGCTCCTACGAGCAGTACTTC.

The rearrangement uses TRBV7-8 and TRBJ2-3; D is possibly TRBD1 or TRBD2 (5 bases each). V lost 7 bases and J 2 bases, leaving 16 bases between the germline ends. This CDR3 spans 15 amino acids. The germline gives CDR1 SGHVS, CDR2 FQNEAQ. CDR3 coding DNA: TGTGCCAGCAAGACGGGACCAGGGAACACAGATACGCAGTATTTT. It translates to CASKTGPGNTDTQYF.

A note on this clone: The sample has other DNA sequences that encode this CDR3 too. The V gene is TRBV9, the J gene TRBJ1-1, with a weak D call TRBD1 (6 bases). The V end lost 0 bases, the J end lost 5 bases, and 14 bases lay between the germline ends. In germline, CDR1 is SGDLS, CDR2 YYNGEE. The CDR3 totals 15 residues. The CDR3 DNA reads TGTGCCAGCAGCGTAGGAGCAGGGGTCGGGACTGAAGCTTTCTTT. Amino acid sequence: CASSVGAGVGTEAFF.

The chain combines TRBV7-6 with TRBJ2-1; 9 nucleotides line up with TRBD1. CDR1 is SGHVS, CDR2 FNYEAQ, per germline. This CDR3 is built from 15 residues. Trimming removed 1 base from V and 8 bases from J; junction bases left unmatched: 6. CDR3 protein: CASSLETGGMYEQFF. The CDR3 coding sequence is TGTGCCAGCAGCTTAGAGACAGGGGGGATGTATGAGCAGTTCTTC.

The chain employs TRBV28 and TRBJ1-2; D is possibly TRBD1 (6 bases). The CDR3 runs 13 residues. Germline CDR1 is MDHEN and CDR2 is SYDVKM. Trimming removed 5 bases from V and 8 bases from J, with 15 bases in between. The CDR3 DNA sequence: TGTGCCAGCAGTGCGACAGGCCTTCTCGGCTACACCTTC. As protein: CASSATGLLGYTF.

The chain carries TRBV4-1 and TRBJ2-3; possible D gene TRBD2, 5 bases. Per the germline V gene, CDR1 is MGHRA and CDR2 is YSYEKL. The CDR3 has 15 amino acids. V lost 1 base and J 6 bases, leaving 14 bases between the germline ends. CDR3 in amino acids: CASSQGRERTDTQYF. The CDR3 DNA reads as TGCGCCAGCAGCCAAGGAAGGGAGAGGACGGATACGCAGTATTTT.

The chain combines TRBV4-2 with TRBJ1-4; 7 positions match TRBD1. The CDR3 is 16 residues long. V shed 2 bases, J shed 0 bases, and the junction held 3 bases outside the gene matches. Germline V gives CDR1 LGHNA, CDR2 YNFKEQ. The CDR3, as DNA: TGTGCCAGCAGCCAAACAGGGGAGGCAACTAATGAAAAACTGTTTTTT. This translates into CASSQTGEATNEKLFF.

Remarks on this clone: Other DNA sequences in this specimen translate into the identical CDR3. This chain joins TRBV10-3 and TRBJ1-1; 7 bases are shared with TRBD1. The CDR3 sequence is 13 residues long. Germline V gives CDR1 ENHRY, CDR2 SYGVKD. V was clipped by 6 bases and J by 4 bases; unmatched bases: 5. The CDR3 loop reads CAIREGAGTEAFF. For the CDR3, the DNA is TGTGCCATCAGGGAGGGGGCCGGCACTGAAGCTTTCTTT.

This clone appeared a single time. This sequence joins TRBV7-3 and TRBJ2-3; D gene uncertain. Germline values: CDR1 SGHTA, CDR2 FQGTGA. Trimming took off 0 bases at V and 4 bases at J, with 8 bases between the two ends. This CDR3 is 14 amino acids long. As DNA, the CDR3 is TGTGCCAGCAGCTTAACTCCAGCCCCAGATACGCAGTATTTT. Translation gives CASSLTPAPDTQYF.